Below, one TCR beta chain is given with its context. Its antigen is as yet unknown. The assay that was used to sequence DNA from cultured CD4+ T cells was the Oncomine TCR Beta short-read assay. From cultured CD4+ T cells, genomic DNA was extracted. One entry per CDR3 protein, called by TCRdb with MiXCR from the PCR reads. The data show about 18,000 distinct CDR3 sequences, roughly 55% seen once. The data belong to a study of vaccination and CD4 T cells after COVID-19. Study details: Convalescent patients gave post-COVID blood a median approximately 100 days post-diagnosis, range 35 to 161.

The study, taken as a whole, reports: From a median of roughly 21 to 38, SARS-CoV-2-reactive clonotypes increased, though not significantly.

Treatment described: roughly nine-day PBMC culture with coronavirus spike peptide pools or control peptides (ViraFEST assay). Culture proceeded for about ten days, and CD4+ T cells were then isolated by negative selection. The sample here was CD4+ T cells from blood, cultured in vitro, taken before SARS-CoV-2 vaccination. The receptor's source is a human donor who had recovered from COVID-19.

CDR3 amino acids: CATSRGILGQGSGNTIYF. The CDR3 coding sequence is TGTGCCACCAGCAGAGGGATCCTCGGGCAGGGCTCTGGAAACACCATATATTTT. The rearrangement links TRBV15 to TRBJ1-3; tentative D call: TRBD1 (5 bases). This CDR3 contains 18 residues. Germline V gene sequence: CDR1 LNHNV, CDR2 YYDKDF (reference sequence). Trimming took off 1 base at V and 0 bases at J, with 16 bases between the two ends.